This TCR beta chain was found in a study of blood T cell repertoires in COVID-19. At the level of the study: Some COVID-19 samples were acute and others convalescent; all came from the United States, Italy and Spain.

How the authors handled the data: From reference gene primer amplification, estimates of nucleated cell counts were derived. Sequenced by immunoSEQ multiplex PCR; TCRdb stores in-frame clones only, minus some. Clone size and the V and J calls come from that table; the DNA yielded D and trimming. The sample shows approximately 60,000 clones, more than 75% of them seen only once. The junction had 16 bases not matched to a gene; V was cut back by 7 bases and J by 6 bases. This CDR3 has 16 amino acids. The chain combines TRBV23-1 with TRBJ2-7; TRBD1 matches at 9 bases. TRBV23-1 is given ORF status, its function remaining uncertain. The sequencing sample was made of peripheral blood. This sequence was found in a man in his fifties or sixties with active or convalescent COVID-19. CDR3 in DNA: TGCGCCAGCACTCTGAACCGGGACAGGGATTTCTCCGAGCAGTACTTC. Its protein product is CASTLNRDRDFSEQYF.